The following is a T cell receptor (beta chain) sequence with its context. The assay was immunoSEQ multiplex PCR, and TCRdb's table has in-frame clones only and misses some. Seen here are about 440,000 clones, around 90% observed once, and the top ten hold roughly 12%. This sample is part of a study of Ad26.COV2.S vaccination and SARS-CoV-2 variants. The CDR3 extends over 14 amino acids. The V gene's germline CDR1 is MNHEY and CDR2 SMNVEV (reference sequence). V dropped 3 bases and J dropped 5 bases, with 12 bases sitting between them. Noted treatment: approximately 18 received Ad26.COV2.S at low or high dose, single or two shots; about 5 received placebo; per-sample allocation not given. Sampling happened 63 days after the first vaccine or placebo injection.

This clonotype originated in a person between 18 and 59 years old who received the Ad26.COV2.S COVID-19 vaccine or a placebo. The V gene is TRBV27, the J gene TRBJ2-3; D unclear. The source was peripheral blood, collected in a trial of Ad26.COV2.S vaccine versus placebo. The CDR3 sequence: CASSFFSVGDTQYF. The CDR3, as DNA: TGTGCCAGCAGTTTTTTTTCGGTTGGAGATACGCAGTATTTT.